Shown below are 18 T cell receptor beta chains from a single sample sequenced in a study of blood T cell repertoires in COVID-19. Only in-frame clones appear in the TCRdb table, and some are missing; sequencing was by immunoSEQ multiplex PCR. The sample holds roughly 120,000 clones, under 75% seen once. Material: peripheral blood. The receptors were gathered from a woman between 55 and 75 years old with acute or convalescent COVID-19.

This clone was seen more than once but under ten times. This chain joins TRBV7-9 and TRBJ1-4, with 8 bases identical to TRBD1. Germline-derived CDR1 and CDR2 are SEHNR and FQNEAQ (reference sequence). V shed 2 bases, J shed 3 bases, and the junction held 2 bases outside the gene matches. CDR3 length equals 15 residues. The CDR3 reads CASSLSTGANEKLFF. As DNA, the CDR3 is TGTGCCAGCAGCTTATCGACAGGGGCTAATGAAAAACTGTTTTTT.

This clone was observed a handful of times. The CDR3 sequence: CASSSLAGGRNEQFF. DNA for the CDR3: TGTGCCAGCAGTTCCTTAGCGGGGGGCCGCAATGAGCAGTTCTTC. This sequence joins TRBV6-2 or TRBV6-3 and TRBJ2-1; TRBD2 matches 10 bases. The CDR3 length is 15 residues. Germline CDR1 is MNHEY and CDR2 is SVGEGT. V shed 4 bases, J shed 6 bases, and the junction held 6 bases outside the gene matches.

This chain joins TRBV7-8 and TRBJ1-2; no definite D call. Germline assignment: CDR1 SGHVS and CDR2 FQNEAQ. The germline V and J ends were trimmed by 5 bases and 3 bases, with 13 bases remaining between them. The CDR3 is 14 amino acids. CDR3: CASSPPGQDYGYTF. Written as DNA, the CDR3 is TGTGCCAGCAGCCCACCCGGCCAGGACTATGGCTACACCTTC.

The rearrangement links TRBV5-1 to TRBJ2-7, with TRBD1 matching over 9 bases. The CDR3 totals 14 residues. Germline V gene lookup returns CDR1 SGHRS and CDR2 YFSETQ. The ends lost 4 bases at V and 7 bases at J; junction bases unmatched: 9. The CDR3 protein is CASSRGDRVWEQYF. DNA for the CDR3: TGCGCCAGCAGCAGGGGGGACAGGGTTTGGGAGCAGTACTTC.

The gene calls are TRBV7-9 and TRBJ2-2; D unclear. Trimming removed 2 bases from V and 1 base from J, with 11 bases in between. The CDR3 runs to 16 residues. Per the germline V gene, CDR1 is SEHNR and CDR2 is FQNEAQ (reference sequence). In nucleotides, the CDR3 is TGTGCCAGCAGCTTAAGAGAGCTAAAGAACACCGGGGAGCTGTTTTTT. It translates to CASSLRELKNTGELFF. Full variable domain (rest looked up from reference TRBV7-9 and TRBJ2-2): DTGVSQNPRHKITKRGQNVTFRCDPISEHNRLYWYRQTLGQGPEFLTYFQNEAQLEKSRLLSDRFSAERPKGSFSTLEIQRTEQGDSAMYLCASSLRELKNTGELFFGEGSRLTVL.

This clone was seen many times. This chain uses TRBV4-1 with TRBJ1-5; TRBD1 agrees at 9 bases. J gave up 6 bases and V 4 bases, and 7 bases lay outside the gene matches. This CDR3 is 15 amino acids long. Germline V gene lookup returns CDR1 MGHRA and CDR2 YSYEKL. This CDR3 reads CASSPGQGAGQPQHF. As DNA, the CDR3 is TGCGCCAGCAGCCCGGGACAGGGAGCGGGTCAGCCCCAGCATTTT.

This clone was seen a handful of times. V and J are TRBV2 and TRBJ1-2, with 10 bases identical to TRBD1. Germline values: CDR1 SNHLY, CDR2 FYNNEI. Unmatched junction bases numbered 9, after V lost 6 bases and J lost 8 bases. This CDR3 is 14 amino acids long. CDR3 in DNA: TGTGCCAGCAGCGGATACGGGACAGGGGACGGCTACACCTTC. This gives the protein CASSGYGTGDGYTF.

The chain carries TRBV6-5 and TRBJ2-7, with 8 positions matching TRBD1. Unmatched junction bases numbered 15, after V lost 7 bases and J lost 7 bases. Germline V gives CDR1 MNHEY, CDR2 SVGAGI. The CDR3 length is 15 residues. CDR3 protein: CASTPGTQGAREQYF. The DNA for the CDR3 is TGTGCCAGCACTCCGGGGACGCAGGGGGCAAGGGAGCAGTACTTC.

The rearrangement joins TRBV5-5 to TRBJ1-2; TRBD1 is a possible D gene (6 bases). Germline V gene data show CDR1 as SGHKS and CDR2 as YYEKEE (reference sequence). Trimming left V 4 bases short and J 4 bases short, with 14 bases between. This CDR3 contains 14 residues. The CDR3 sequence: CASSIVAGVYGYTF. The CDR3 DNA reads as TGTGCCAGCAGCATCGTAGCAGGGGTCTATGGCTACACCTTC.

The V call is TRBV7-6, the J call TRBJ1-2; TRBD1 matches 9 bases. Per germline, CDR1 SGHVS and CDR2 FNYEAQ. This CDR3 is 16 amino acids long. Unmatched junction bases numbered 8, after V lost 6 bases and J lost 0 bases. The CDR3 sequence: CASSARDRAPNYGYTF. DNA for the CDR3: TGTGCCAGCAGTGCCCGGGACAGGGCTCCTAACTATGGCTACACCTTC.

The chain recombines TRBV9 with TRBJ1-1, with TRBD1 matching 9 bases. Per the germline V gene, CDR1 is SGDLS and CDR2 is YYNGEE. CDR3 length: 15 residues. V dropped 0 bases and J dropped 2; count of bases not matched to a gene: 2. CDR3 DNA sequence: TGTGCCAGCAGCGTAGAGGGACAGGGTAACACTGAAGCTTTCTTT. Translating it yields CASSVEGQGNTEAFF.

J is TRBJ1-1 and V is TRBV2, with D possibly matching TRBD1 (6 bases). Between the trimmed V and J ends, which lost 5 bases and 4 bases, there was a span of 11 bases. Germline CDR1 reads SNHLY; CDR2 reads FYNNEI. This CDR3 contains 13 residues. CDR3 sequence: CASSLDRGTEAFF. The CDR3 DNA sequence: TGTGCCAGCAGTTTGGACAGAGGCACTGAAGCTTTCTTT.

This clone was observed many times. V is TRBV10-1 and J is TRBJ2-2; 10 bases fit TRBD1. Germline-derived CDR1 and CDR2 are WNHNN and SYGVQD (reference sequence). The CDR3 covers 15 residues. Trimming removed 3 bases from V and 6 bases from J; junction bases left unmatched: 4. CDR3 DNA: TGCGCCAGCAGTGAAGTGGGGACAGGGGCCGGGGAGCTGTTTTTT. Amino acids: CASSEVGTGAGELFF.

The genes are TRBV9 and TRBJ1-1; TRBD1 might be the D (5 bases). V was pared by 0 bases and J by 0 bases, with 9 bases between. The CDR3 consists of 15 residues. Germline V gene sequence: CDR1 SGDLS, CDR2 YYNGEE. The CDR3 here is CASSVDWTMNTEAFF. In DNA form, the CDR3 reads TGTGCCAGCAGCGTAGATTGGACAATGAACACTGAAGCTTTCTTT.

The gene calls are TRBV3-1 (or the pseudogene TRBV3-2) and TRBJ1-1; D is unresolved. In germline, CDR1 is LGHDT, CDR2 YNNKEL (reference sequence). There are 16 residues in the CDR3. Trimming shortened V by 3 bases and J by 2 bases, and 16 bases separated the two germline ends. The CDR3 is CASSQFRGVSNTEAFF. In DNA, the CDR3 is TGTGCCAGCAGCCAGTTCCGGGGAGTCTCTAACACTGAAGCTTTCTTT.

This clone was recorded a few times. This chain uses TRBV7-2 with TRBJ1-1; 8 nucleotides line up with TRBD1. V lost 5 bases, J lost 0 bases, and 11 bases stayed unmatched. This CDR3 spans 17 amino acids. Per the germline V gene, CDR1 is SGHTA and CDR2 is FQGNSA. CDR3 DNA sequence: TGTGCCAGCAGCCCCCCAGGACAGGGAACCATGAACACTGAAGCTTTCTTT. Protein sequence: CASSPPGQGTMNTEAFF.

The chain links TRBV18 to TRBJ1-3; weak D call: TRBD1 (6 bases). The CDR3 loop spans 15 amino acids. CDR1 is KGHSH, CDR2 LQKENI, per germline. Trimming stripped 1 base from V and 1 base from J, with 8 bases between. The CDR3 loop is CASSPQQGSGNTIYF. CDR3 bases: TGTGCCAGCTCACCACAACAGGGATCTGGAAACACCATATATTTT.

The chain employs TRBV19 and TRBJ1-1; 9 positions agree with TRBD1. This CDR3 comprises 16 residues. CDR1 and CDR2 (germline): LNHDA, SQIVND (reference sequence). The trim removed 6 bases at V and 2 bases at J, leaving 10 bases unmatched. This chain's CDR3 is CASRRTGANLNTEAFF. Written as DNA, the CDR3 is TGTGCCAGTAGAAGGACAGGGGCGAACCTCAACACTGAAGCTTTCTTT.